Listed below are T cell receptor beta chains from one sample, sequenced in a study of blood T cells in healthy people across ages. TCRdb re-called the 5' RACE reads through MiXCR, storing one row per CDR3 protein. Of 1.5 million or so distinct CDR3 sequences listed, approximately 40% are singletons. Sample: blood. The receptors derive from a woman younger than 35 in good health. Each CDR3 is given with its conserved first and last residue. The order of the fields is D gene, J gene, V gene, clone size, CDR3 protein, CDR3 DNA. D genes are given only for firm matches. Clone sizes are given selectively: once, few, many, or a class where the clone is expanded.

NA TRBJ2-3 TRBV12-3/TRBV12-4 NA CASRIQNTDTQYF TGTGCCAGCAGGATACAGAACACAGATACGCAGTATTTT
NA TRBJ1-1 TRBV6-5 NA CASRHWDTEAFF TGTGCCAGCAGACACTGGGACACTGAAGCTTTCTTT
NA TRBJ2-7 TRBV6-5 NA CASSSPGNYEQYF TGTGCCAGCAGTTCCCCCGGCAATTACGAGCAGTACTTC
NA TRBJ1-5 TRBV10-1 once CACEGSNQPQHF TGCGCCTGCGAGGGTAGCAATCAGCCCCAGCATTTT
NA TRBJ2-1 TRBV27 few CASSLLGTEQFF TGTGCCAGCAGTTTACTAGGGACGGAGCAGTTCTTC
NA TRBJ2-5 TRBV18 NA CASSPTGGLLDEQYF TGTGCCAGCTCACCCACAGGTGGACTCTTGGATGAGCAGTACTTC
NA TRBJ2-7 TRBV12-3/TRBV12-4 NA CASSPHDSYEQYF TGTGCCAGCAGTCCCCACGACAGCTACGAGCAGTACTTC
NA TRBJ1-1 TRBV4-2 NA CASSQERAEAFF TGTGCCAGCAGCCAAGAGAGAGCTGAAGCTTTCTTT
TRBD1 TRBJ2-7 TRBV27 few CASSSPRQGGYEQYF TGTGCCAGCAGTTCCCCTAGACAGGGCGGTTACGAGCAGTACTTC
NA TRBJ2-7 TRBV20-1 NA CSAPSLGNEQYF TGCAGTGCCCCTTCCCTGGGGAATGAGCAGTACTTC
TRBD1 TRBJ2-7 TRBV7-2 NA CASSQAATGLEQYF TGTGCCAGCAGTCAAGCGGCGACAGGGCTCGAGCAGTACTTC
NA TRBJ1-4 TRBV5-1 NA CASSSTLTEEKLFF TGCGCCAGCAGCTCGACCCTGACGGAGGAAAAACTGTTTTTT
TRBD2 TRBJ2-7 TRBV12-3/TRBV12-4 few CASSFAGGPREQYF TGTGCCAGCAGTTTCGCGGGAGGGCCTCGCGAGCAGTACTTC
NA TRBJ2-5 TRBV5-4 few CASSVPSQETQYF TGTGCCAGCAGCGTACCCTCCCAAGAGACCCAGTACTTC
TRBD2 TRBJ2-3 TRBV20-1 few CSAGSGVTSDTQYF TGCAGTGCTGGCAGCGGGGTAACGTCTGATACGCAGTATTTT
NA TRBJ2-2 TRBV12-3/TRBV12-4 few CASSFVPNTGELFF TGTGCCAGCAGTTTCGTTCCGAACACCGGGGAGCTGTTTTTT
TRBD1 TRBJ1-2 TRBV7-2 NA CASSLQTGSDGYTF TGTGCCAGCAGCCTCCAGACAGGGTCCGATGGCTACACCTTC
NA TRBJ1-1 TRBV27 few CASRVNWNTEAFF TGTGCCAGCAGAGTAAACTGGAACACTGAAGCTTTCTTT
NA TRBJ2-1 TRBV5-1 few CASSVAGFNNEQFF TGCGCCAGCAGCGTCGCGGGATTTAACAATGAGCAGTTCTTC
NA TRBJ2-1 TRBV3-1 NA CASSQAAGQHNEQFF TGTGCCAGCAGCCAAGCCGCCGGACAACACAATGAGCAGTTCTTC
TRBD1 TRBJ2-5 TRBV7-9 many CASSDRGGETQYF TGTGCCAGCAGTGACAGGGGCGGAGAGACCCAGTACTTC
NA TRBJ2-2 TRBV20-1 NA CSARDPQRANTGELFF TGCAGTGCTAGAGATCCACAGCGGGCGAACACCGGGGAGCTGTTTTTT
NA TRBJ2-4 TRBV24-1 NA CATSDGDIQYF TGTGCCACCAGTGATGGGGACATTCAGTACTTC
TRBD2 TRBJ2-5 TRBV20-1 few CSARDPRLAGDETQYF TGCAGTGCTAGGGACCCCCGACTAGCGGGTGACGAGACCCAGTACTTC
TRBD1 TRBJ2-5 TRBV6-2/TRBV6-3 many CASSSRDSQETQYF TGTGCCAGCAGTAGCAGGGACAGTCAAGAGACCCAGTACTTC